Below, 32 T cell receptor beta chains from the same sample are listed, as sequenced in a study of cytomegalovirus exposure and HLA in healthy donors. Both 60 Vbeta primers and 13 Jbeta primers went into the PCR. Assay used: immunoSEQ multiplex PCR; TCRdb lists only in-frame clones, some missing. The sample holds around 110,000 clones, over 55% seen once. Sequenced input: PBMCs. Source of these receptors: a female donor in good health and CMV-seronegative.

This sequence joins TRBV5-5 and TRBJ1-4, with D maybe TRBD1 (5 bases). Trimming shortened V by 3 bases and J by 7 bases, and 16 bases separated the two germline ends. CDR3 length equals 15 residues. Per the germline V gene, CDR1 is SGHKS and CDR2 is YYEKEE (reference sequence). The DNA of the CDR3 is TGTGCCAGCAGCTCGGGGGGACGGAGGGGTGAAAAACTGTTTTTT. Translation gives CASSSGGRRGEKLFF.

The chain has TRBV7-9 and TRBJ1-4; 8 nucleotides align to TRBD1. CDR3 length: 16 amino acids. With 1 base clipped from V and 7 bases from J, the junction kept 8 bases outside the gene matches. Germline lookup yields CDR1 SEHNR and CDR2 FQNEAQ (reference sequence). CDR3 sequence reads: CASSLGQQGAGEKLFF. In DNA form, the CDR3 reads TGTGCCAGCAGCTTAGGTCAGCAGGGGGCTGGTGAAAAACTGTTTTTT.

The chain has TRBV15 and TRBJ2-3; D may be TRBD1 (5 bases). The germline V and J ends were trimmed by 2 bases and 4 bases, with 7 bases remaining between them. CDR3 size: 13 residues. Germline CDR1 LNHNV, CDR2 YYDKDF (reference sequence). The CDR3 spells CATSRSRADTQYF. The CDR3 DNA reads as TGTGCCACCAGCAGATCCAGGGCAGATACGCAGTATTTT. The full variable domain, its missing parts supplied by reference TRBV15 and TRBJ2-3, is DAMVIQNPRYQVTQFGKPVTLSCSQTLNHNVMYWYQQKSSQAPKLLFHYYDKDFNNEADTPDNFQSRRPNTSFCFLDIRSPGLGDTAMYLCATSRSRADTQYFGPGTRLTVL.

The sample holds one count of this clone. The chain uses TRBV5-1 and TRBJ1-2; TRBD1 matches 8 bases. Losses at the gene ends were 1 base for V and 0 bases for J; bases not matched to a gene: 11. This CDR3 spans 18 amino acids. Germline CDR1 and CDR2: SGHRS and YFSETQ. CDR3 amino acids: CASSLRRAGGVPNYGYTF. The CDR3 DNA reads TGCGCCAGCAGCTTGAGGCGGGCAGGGGGCGTCCCTAACTATGGCTACACCTTC.

CDR3 region: CASSLTLAGDRNEQFF. Here the CDR3 DNA reads TGTGCCAGCAGCTTGACACTAGCGGGAGATCGTAATGAGCAGTTCTTC. The genes are TRBV11-2 and TRBJ2-1, with 11 bases identical to TRBD2. The V segment lost 3 bases and the J segment 7 bases; nucleotides outside the gene matches: 8. Germline CDR1 SGHAT, CDR2 FQNNGV. The CDR3 extends over 16 amino acids. Using reference TRBV11-2 and TRBJ2-1 for the parts outside the CDR3, the full variable domain is EAGVAQSPRYKIIEKRQSVAFWCNPISGHATLYWYQQILGQGPKLLIQFQNNGVVDDSQLPKDRFSAERLKGVDSTLKIQPAKLEDSAVYLCASSLTLAGDRNEQFFGPGTRLTVL.

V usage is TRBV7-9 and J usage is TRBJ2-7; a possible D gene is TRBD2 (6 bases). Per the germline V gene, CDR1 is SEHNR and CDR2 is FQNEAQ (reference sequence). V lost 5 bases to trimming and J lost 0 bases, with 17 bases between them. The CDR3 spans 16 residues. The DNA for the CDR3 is TGTGCCAGCAGCGCCCGGGACCAGCGGGCCTCCTACGAGCAGTACTTC. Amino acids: CASSARDQRASYEQYF.

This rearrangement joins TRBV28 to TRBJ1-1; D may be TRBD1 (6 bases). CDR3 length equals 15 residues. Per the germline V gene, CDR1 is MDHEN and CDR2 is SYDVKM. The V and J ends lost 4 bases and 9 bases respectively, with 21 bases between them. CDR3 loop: CASSSPQRGQVKAFF. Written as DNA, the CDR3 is TGTGCCAGCAGTTCCCCCCAGCGGGGGCAAGTTAAAGCTTTCTTT.

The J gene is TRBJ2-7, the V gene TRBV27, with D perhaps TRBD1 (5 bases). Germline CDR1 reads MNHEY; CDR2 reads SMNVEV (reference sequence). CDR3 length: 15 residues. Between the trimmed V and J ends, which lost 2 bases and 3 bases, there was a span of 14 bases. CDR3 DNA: TGTGCCAGCAGTTTAGGGCAGGGTAGGAGCTACGAGCAGTACTTC. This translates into CASSLGQGRSYEQYF.

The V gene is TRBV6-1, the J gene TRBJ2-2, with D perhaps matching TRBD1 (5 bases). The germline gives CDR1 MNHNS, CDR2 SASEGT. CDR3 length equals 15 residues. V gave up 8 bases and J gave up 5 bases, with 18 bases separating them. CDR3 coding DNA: TGTGCCAGCCTGGGGCGAGGTGCTTCAACCGGGGAGCTGTTTTTT. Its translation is CASLGRGASTGELFF.

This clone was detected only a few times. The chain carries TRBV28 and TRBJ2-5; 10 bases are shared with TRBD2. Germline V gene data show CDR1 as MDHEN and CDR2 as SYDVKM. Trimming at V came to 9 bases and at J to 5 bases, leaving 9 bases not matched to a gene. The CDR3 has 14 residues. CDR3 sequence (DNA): TGTGCCAGTGCCCCACTAGCGGGATTGGAGACCCAGTACTTC. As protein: CASAPLAGLETQYF.

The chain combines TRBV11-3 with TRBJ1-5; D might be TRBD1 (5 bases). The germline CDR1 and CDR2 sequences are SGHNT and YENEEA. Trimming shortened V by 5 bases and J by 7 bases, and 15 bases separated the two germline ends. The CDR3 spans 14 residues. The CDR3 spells CASSRGGVGQPQHF. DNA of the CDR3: TGTGCCAGCAGCCGGGGCGGGGTGGGACAGCCCCAGCATTTT.

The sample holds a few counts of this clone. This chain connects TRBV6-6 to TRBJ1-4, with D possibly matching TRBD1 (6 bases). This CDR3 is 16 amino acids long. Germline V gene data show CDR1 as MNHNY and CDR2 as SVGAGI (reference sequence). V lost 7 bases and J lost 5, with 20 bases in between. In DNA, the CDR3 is TGTGCCAGCACCAGCACCGCCCGGACAGCAAATGAAAAACTGTTTTTT. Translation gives CASTSTARTANEKLFF.

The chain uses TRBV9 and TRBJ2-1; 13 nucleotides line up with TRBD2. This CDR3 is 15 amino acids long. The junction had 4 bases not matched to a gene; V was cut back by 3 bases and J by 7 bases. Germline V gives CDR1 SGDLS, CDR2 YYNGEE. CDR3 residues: CASSATSGRWNEQFF. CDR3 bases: TGTGCCAGCAGCGCGACTAGCGGGAGGTGGAATGAGCAGTTCTTC.

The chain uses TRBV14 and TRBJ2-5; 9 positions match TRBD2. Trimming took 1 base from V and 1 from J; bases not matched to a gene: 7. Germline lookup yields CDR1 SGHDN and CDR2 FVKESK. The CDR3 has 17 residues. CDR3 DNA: TGTGCCAGCAGCCAAGGATCCCTAGCGGGACCCCAAGAGACCCAGTACTTC. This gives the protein CASSQGSLAGPQETQYF. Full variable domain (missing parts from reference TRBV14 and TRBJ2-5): EAGVTQFPSHSVIEKGQTVTLRCDPISGHDNLYWYRRVMGKEIKFLLHFVKESKQDESGMPNNRFLAERTGGTYSTLKVQPAELEDSGVYFCASSQGSLAGPQETQYFGPGTRLLVL.

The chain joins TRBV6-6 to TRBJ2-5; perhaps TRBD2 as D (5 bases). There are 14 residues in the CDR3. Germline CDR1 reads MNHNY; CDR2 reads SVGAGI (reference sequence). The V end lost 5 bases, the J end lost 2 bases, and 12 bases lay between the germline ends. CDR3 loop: CASSPTPGQETQYF. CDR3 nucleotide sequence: TGTGCCAGCAGTCCCACCCCGGGACAAGAGACCCAGTACTTC.

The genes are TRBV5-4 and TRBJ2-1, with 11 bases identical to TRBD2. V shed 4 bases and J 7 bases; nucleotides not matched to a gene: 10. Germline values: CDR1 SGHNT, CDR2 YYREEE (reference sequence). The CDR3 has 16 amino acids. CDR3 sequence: CASSAQLAGVKNEQFF. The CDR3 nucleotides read TGTGCCAGCAGCGCCCAACTAGCGGGAGTTAAAAATGAGCAGTTCTTC. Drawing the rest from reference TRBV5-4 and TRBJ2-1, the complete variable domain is ETGVTQSPTHLIKTRGQQVTLRCSSQSGHNTVSWYQQALGQGPQFIFQYYREEENGRGNFPPRFSGLQFPNYSSELNVNALELDDSALYLCASSAQLAGVKNEQFFGPGTRLTVL.

CDR3: CASSQVADTQYF. Written as DNA, the CDR3 is TGTGCCAGCAGCCAAGTAGCTGATACGCAGTATTTT. The rearrangement joins TRBV14 to TRBJ2-3; D remains ambiguous. The ends were cut back, 1 base at V and 6 bases at J, with 5 bases in the middle. Looked up from germline, CDR1 is SGHDN and CDR2 is FVKESK. The CDR3 has 12 residues.

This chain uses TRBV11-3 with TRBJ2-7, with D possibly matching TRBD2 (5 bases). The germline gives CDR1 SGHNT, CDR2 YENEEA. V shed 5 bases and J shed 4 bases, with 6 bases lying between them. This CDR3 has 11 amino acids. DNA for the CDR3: TGTGCCAGCAGCCGAGGGTACGAGCAGTACTTC. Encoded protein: CASSRGYEQYF.

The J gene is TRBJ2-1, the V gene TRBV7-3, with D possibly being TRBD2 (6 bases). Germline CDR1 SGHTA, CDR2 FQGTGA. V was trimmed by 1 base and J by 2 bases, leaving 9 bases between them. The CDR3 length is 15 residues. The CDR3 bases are TGTGCCAGCAGCTTAATGGTAGCGGCCTACAATGAGCAGTTCTTC. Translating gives CASSLMVAAYNEQFF.

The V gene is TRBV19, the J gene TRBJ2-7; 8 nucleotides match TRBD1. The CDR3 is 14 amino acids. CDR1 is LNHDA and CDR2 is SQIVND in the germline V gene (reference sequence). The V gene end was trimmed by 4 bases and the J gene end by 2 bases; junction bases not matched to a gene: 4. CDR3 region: CASSTDRDTYEQYF. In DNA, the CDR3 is TGTGCCAGTAGTACGGACAGGGACACCTACGAGCAGTACTTC.

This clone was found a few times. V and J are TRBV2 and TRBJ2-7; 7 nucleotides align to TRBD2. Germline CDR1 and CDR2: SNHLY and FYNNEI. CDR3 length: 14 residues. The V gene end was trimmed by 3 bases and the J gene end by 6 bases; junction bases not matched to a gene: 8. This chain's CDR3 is CASSDNGGRGEQYF. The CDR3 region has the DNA TGTGCCAGCAGTGATAATGGCGGGAGAGGCGAGCAGTACTTC. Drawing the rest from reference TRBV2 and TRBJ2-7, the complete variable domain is EPEVTQTPSHQVTQMGQEVILRCVPISNHLYFYWYRQILGQKVEFLVSFYNNEISEKSEIFDDQFSVERPDGSNFTLKIRSTKLEDSAMYFCASSDNGGRGEQYFGPGTRLTVT.

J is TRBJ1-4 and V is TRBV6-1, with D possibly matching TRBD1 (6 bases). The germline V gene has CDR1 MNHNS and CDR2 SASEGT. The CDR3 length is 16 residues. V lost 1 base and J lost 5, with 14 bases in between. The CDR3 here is CASSEGSGRGNEKLFF. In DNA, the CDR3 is TGTGCCAGCAGTGAAGGCTCTGGGAGGGGGAATGAAAAACTGTTTTTT.

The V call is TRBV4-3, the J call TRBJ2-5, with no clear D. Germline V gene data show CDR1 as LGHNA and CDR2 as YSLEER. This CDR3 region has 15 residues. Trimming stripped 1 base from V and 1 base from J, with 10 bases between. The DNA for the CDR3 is TGCGCCAGCAGCCAAGTGTGGCGGTCCCAAGAGACCCAGTACTTC. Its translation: CASSQVWRSQETQYF.

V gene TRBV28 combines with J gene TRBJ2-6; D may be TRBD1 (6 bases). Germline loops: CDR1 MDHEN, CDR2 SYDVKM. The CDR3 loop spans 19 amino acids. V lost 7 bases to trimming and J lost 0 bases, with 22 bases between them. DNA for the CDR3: TGTGCCAGCAACCCATTGGGACATAACCCTTCCTCTGGGGCCAACGTCCTGACTTTC. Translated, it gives CASNPLGHNPSSGANVLTF.

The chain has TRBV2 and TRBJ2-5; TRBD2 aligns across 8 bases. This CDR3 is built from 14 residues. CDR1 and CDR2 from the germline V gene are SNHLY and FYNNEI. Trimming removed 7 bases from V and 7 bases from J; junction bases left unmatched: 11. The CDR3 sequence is CASKTETSVVTQYF. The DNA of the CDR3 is TGTGCCAGCAAAACCGAGACTAGCGTTGTGACCCAGTACTTC.

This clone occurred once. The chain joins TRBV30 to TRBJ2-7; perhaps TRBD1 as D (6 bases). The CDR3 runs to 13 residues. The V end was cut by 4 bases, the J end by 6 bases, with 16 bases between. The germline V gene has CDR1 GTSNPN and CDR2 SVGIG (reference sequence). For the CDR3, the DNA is TGTGCCTGGAACATTTTACAGGGTCTCGAGCAGTACTTC. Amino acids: CAWNILQGLEQYF.

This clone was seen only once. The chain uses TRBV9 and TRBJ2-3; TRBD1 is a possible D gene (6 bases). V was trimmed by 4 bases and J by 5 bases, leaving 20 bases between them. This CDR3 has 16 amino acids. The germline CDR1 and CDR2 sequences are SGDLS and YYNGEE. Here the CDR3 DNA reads TGTGCCAGCAGCCTCCCCCGGGCAGGGGTTCGAGATACGCAGTATTTT. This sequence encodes CASSLPRAGVRDTQYF.

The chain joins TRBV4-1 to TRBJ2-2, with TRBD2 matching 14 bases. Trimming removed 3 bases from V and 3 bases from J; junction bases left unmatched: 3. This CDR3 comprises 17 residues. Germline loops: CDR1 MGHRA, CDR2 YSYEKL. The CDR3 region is CASSQTSGRADTGELFF. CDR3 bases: TGCGCCAGCAGCCAGACTAGCGGGAGGGCCGACACCGGGGAGCTGTTTTTT.

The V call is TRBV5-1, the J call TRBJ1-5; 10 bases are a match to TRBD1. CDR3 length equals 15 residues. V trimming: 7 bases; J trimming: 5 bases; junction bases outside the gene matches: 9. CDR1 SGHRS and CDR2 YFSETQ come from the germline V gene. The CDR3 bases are TGCGCCAGCTCTACCGGGACAGGGGAGTATCAGCCCCAGCATTTT. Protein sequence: CASSTGTGEYQPQHF.

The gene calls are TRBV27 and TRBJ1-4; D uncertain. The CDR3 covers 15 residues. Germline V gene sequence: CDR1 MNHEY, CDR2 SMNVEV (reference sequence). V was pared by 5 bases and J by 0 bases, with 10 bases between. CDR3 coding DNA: TGTGCCAGCAGTCTTAGGACTGCAACTAATGAAAAACTGTTTTTT. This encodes CASSLRTATNEKLFF. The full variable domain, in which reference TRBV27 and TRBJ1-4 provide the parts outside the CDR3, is EAQVTQNPRYLITVTGKKLTVTCSQNMNHEYMSWYRQDPGLGLRQIYYSMNVEVTDKGDVPEGYKVSRKEKRNFPLILESPSPNQTSLYFCASSLRTATNEKLFFGSGTQLSVL.

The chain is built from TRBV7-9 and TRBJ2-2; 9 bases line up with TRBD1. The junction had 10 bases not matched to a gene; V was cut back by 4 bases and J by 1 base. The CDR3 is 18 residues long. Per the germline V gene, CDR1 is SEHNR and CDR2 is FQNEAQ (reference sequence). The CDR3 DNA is TGTGCCAGCAGCTCCTTTGCGGGACAGGGATTGAACACCGGGGAGCTGTTTTTT. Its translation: CASSSFAGQGLNTGELFF.

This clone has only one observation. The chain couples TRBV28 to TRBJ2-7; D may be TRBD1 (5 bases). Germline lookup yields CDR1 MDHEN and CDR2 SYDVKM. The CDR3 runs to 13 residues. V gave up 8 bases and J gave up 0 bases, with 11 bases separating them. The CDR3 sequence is CASWGRDSYEQYF. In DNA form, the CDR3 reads TGTGCCAGCTGGGGCAGGGACTCCTACGAGCAGTACTTC. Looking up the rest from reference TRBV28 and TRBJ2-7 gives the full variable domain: DVKVTQSSRYLVKRTGEKVFLECVQDMDHENMFWYRQDPGLGLRLIYFSYDVKMKEKGDIPEGYSVSREKKERFSLILESASTNQTSMYLCASWGRDSYEQYFGPGTRLTVT.